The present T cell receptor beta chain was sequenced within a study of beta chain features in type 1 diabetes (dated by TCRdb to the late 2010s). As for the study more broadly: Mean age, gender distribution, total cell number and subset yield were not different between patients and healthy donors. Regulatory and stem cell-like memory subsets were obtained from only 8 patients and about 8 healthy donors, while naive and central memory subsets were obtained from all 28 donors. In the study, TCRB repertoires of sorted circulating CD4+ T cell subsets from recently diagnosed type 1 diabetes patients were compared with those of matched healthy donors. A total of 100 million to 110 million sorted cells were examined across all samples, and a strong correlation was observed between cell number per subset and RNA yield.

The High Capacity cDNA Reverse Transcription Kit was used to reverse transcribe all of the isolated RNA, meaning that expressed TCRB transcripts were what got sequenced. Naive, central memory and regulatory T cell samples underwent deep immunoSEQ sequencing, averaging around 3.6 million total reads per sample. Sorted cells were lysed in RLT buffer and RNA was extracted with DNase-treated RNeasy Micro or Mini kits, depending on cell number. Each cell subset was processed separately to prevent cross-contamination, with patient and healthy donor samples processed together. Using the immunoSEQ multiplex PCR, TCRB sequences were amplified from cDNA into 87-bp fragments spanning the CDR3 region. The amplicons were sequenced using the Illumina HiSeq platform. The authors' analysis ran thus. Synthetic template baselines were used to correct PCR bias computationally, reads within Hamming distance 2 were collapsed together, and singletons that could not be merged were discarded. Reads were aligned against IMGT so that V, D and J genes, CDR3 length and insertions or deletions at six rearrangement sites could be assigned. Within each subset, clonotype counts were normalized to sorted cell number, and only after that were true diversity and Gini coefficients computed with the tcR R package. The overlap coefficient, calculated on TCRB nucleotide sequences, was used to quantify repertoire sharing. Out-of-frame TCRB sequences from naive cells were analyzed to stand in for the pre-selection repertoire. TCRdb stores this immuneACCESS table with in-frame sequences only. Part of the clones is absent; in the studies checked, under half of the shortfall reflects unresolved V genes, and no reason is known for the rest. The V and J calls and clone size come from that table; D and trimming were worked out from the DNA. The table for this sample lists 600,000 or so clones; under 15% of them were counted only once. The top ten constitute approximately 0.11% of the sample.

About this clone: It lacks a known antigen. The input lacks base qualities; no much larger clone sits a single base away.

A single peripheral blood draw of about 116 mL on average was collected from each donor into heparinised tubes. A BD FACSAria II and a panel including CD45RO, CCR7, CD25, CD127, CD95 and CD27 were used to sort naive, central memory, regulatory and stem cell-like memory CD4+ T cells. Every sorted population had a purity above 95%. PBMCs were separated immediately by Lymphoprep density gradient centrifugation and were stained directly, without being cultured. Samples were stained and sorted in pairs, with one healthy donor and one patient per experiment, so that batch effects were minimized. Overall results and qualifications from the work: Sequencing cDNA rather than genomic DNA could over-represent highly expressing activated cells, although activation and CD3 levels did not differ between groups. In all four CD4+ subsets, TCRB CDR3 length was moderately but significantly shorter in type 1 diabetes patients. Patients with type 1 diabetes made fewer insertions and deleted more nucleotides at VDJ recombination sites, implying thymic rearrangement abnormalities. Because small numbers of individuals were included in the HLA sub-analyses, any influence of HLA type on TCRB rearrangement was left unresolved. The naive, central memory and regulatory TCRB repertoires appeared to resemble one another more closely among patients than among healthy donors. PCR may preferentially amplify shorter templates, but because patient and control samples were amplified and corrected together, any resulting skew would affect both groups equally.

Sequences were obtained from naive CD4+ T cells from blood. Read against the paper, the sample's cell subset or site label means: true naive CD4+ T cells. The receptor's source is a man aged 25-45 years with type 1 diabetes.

The CDR3 here reads CASSSGQGPGNTIYF. The bases read TGTGCCAGCAGTTCGGGACAGGGTCCAGGAAACACCATATATTTT. Recombination connected TRBV28 to TRBJ1-3, and TRBD1 aligns with 9 junction nucleotides. From cysteine to phenylalanine, the CDR3 is 15 amino acids long. The kept DNA is CDR3 alone, 45 bases in frame from the first base. For this chain, trimming is 4 bases at the V end and 4 bases at the J end, and the number of junction bases without a gene match is 5. Taken from the germline V gene, the CDR1 and CDR2 loops are MDHEN and SYDVKM.